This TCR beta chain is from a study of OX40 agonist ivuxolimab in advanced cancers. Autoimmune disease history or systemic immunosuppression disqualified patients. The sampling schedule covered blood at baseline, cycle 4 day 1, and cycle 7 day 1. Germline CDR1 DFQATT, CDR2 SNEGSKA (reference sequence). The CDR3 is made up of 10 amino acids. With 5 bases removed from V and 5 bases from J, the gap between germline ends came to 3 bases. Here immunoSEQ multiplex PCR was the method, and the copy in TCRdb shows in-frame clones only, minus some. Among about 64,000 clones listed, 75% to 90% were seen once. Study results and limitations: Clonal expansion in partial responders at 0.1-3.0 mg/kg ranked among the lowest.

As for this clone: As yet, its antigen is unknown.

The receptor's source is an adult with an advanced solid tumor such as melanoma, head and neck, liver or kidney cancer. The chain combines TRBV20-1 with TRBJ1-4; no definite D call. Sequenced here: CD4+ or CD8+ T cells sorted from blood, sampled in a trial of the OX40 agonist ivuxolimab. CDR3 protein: CSALNEKLFF. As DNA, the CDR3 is TGCAGTGCTCTCAATGAAAAACTGTTTTTT.